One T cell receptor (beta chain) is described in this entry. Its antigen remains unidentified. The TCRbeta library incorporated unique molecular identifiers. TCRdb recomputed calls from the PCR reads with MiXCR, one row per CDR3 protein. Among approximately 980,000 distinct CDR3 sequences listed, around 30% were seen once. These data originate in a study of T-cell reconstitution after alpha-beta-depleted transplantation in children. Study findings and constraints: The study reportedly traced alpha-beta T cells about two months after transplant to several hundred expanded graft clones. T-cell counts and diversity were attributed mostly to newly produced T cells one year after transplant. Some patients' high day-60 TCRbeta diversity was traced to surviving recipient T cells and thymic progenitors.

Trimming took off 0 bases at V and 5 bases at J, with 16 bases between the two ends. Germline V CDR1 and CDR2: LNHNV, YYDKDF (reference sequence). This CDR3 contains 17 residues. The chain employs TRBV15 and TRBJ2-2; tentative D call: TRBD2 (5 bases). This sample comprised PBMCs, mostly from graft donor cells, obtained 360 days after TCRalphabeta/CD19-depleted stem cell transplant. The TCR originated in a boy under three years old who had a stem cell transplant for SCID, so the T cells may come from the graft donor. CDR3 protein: CATSRDRPGVWTGELFF. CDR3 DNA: TGTGCCACCAGCAGAGACCGCCCCGGGGTTTGGACCGGGGAGCTGTTTTTT.